This entry is about one TCR beta chain. Its antigen remains unidentified. Time point indicated: persistent/refractory GD, antithyroid drugs over 5 years with positive TRAb. Extracted PBMC RNA gave rise to the TCR library. In each case, Graves' disease was diagnosed per American Thyroid Association guidelines. HTBI primers from iRepertoire and Arm-PCR of CDR3 regions yielded the TCR beta libraries. TCRdb ran MiXCR on the multiplex PCR reads and lists one entry per CDR3 protein. The sample has 500,000 to 800,000 distinct CDR3 sequences, approximately 29% seen once. These data come from a study of regulatory T cells in long-lasting Graves disease. Study outcomes and limitations: Relative to newly diagnosed Graves' patients, persistent ones had lower TCR diversity.

The receptor's source is a female donor with Graves disease. The specimen was peripheral blood mononuclear cells (PBMCs), collected when the disease was refractory, from a patient treated with antithyroid drugs.

CDR3 residues: CASSLQGYAGELFF. CDR3 nucleotide sequence: TGTGCCAGCAGCCTACAGGGTTACGCCGGGGAGCTGTTTTTT. J is TRBJ2-2 and V is TRBV11-2; D might be TRBD1 (6 bases). The germline V gene encodes CDR1 SGHAT and CDR2 FQNNGV. CDR3 length: 14 amino acids. The ends were cut back, 5 bases at V and 6 bases at J, with 13 bases in the middle.